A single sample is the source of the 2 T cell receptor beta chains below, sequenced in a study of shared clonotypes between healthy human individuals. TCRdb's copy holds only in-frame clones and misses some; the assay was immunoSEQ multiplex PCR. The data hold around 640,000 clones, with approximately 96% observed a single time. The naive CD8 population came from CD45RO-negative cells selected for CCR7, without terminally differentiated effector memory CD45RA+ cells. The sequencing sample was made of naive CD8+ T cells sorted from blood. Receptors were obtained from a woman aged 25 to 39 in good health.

The CDR3: CASSLVRTGGSEAFF. DNA of the CDR3: TGTGCCAGCAGCTTGGTTAGGACAGGGGGCTCTGAAGCTTTCTTT. The J gene is TRBJ1-1, the V gene TRBV5-6; the match to TRBD1 covers 11 bases. V was clipped by 0 bases and J by 6 bases; unmatched bases: 4. The CDR3 runs to 15 residues. Germline assignment: CDR1 SGHDT and CDR2 YYEEEE. Looking up the rest from reference TRBV5-6 and TRBJ1-1 gives the full variable domain: DAGVTQSPTHLIKTRGQQVTLRCSPKSGHDTVSWYQQALGQGPQFIFQYYEEEERQRGNFPDRFSGHQFPNYSSELNVNALLLGDSALYLCASSLVRTGGSEAFFGQGTRLTVV.

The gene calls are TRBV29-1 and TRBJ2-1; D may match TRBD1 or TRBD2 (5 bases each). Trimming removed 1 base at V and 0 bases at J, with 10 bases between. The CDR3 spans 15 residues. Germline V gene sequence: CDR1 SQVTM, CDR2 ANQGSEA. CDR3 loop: CSVEGKGSSYNEQFF. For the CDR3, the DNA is TGCAGCGTTGAAGGGAAGGGGAGCTCCTACAATGAGCAGTTCTTC.